The sample holds a few counts of the clone carrying this T cell receptor (beta chain). This sample is drawn from a study of cytomegalovirus exposure and HLA in healthy donors. It was with 60 Vbeta and 13 Jbeta primers that the PCR ran. Some clones are missing from TCRdb's copy, which holds only in-frame ones; the method was immunoSEQ multiplex PCR. Of roughly 200,000 clones listed, about 80% were seen once; the top ten hold about 14%. The sequencing sample was made of PBMCs. The sequence derives from a young woman in good health and CMV-seropositive.

DNA for the CDR3: TGTGCCAGCAGCCGCCTTGGGGGACTGATGACCGGGGAGCTGTTTTTT. Translating gives CASSRLGGLMTGELFF. The chain uses TRBV5-6 and TRBJ2-2, with TRBD2 as a possible D gene (6 bases). This CDR3 spans 16 amino acids. Per the germline V gene, CDR1 is SGHDT and CDR2 is YYEEEE. Trimming removed 4 bases at V and 5 bases at J, with 18 bases between.